This T cell receptor (beta chain) was identified in a study of blood T cell repertoires in COVID-19. Overall study context: Acute and convalescent COVID-19 samples came from the United States, Italy and Spain. PBMCs, B-cell-depleted T cells, or T cells were the source of the cDNA or gDNA that made up the material.

Per the original methods: Estimation of nucleated cell counts was performed using reference gene primer amplification. Assay: immunoSEQ multiplex PCR; the TCRdb copy retains only in-frame clones and omits some. The V and J calls and clone size are taken from that table; D and trimming were inferred from the DNA. The data contain about 360,000 clones, more than 75% of them singletons. V lost 1 base and J lost 9, with 7 bases in between. The CDR3 is made up of 13 amino acids. The TCR was taken from a human donor with acute or convalescent COVID-19. The donor label of this sample is uncertain. Sequenced material: peripheral blood. The V and J genes are TRBV12-3 or TRBV12-4 and TRBJ1-6; D ambiguous. Written as DNA, the CDR3 is TGTGCCAGCAGTTTAGGGGCCGGTTCACCCCTCCACTTT. Encoded protein: CASSLGAGSPLHF.